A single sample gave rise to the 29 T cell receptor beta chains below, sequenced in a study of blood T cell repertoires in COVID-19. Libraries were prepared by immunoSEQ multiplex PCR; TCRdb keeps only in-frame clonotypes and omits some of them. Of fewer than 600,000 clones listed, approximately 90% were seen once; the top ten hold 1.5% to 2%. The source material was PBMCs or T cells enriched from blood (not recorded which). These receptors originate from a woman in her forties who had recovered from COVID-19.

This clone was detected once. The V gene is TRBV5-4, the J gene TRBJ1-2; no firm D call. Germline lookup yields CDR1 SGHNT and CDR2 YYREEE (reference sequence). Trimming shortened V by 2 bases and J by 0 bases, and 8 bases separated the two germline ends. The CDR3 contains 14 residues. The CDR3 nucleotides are TGTGCCAGCAGCTTCTGGGCGACTAACTATGGCTACACCTTC. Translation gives CASSFWATNYGYTF.

Here the CDR3 reads CASSTGTASNQPQHF. The CDR3 DNA reads TGTGCCAGCAGCACCGGGACAGCTAGCAATCAGCCCCAGCATTTT. The J gene is TRBJ1-5, the V gene TRBV3-1 (or the pseudogene TRBV3-2); 7 bases are a match to TRBD1. V was clipped by 5 bases and J by 0 bases; unmatched bases: 4. This CDR3 spans 15 amino acids. From germline, CDR1 is LGHDT and CDR2 YNNKEL (reference sequence).

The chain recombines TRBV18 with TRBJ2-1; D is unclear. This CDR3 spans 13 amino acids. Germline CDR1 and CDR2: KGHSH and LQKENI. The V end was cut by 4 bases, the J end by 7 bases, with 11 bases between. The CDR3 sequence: CASSLVAKNEQFF. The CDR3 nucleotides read TGTGCCAGCTCACTAGTAGCAAAGAATGAGCAGTTCTTC. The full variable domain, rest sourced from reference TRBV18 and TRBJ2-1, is NAGVMQNPRHLVRRRGQEARLRCSPMKGHSHVYWYRQLPEEGLKFMVYLQKENIIDESGMPKERFSAEFPKEGPSILRIQQVVRGDSAAYFCASSLVAKNEQFFGPGTRLTVL.

The CDR3 bases are TGTGCCAGCAGTGACGGACTAGCGGCCTACGAGCAGTACTTC. Translation gives CASSDGLAAYEQYF. The chain recombines TRBV6-2 or TRBV6-3 with TRBJ2-7; 10 bases agree with TRBD2. This CDR3 spans 14 amino acids. CDR1 MNHEY and CDR2 SVGEGT come from the germline V gene. After removal of 5 bases from V and 2 bases from J, the junction contained 3 bases not matched to a gene.

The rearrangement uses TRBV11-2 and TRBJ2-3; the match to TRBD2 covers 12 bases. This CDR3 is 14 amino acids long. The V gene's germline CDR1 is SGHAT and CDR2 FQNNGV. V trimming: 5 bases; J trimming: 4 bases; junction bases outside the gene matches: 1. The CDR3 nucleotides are TGTGCCAGCAGCCTAGCGGGAGGGGCAGATACGCAGTATTTT. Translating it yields CASSLAGGADTQYF.

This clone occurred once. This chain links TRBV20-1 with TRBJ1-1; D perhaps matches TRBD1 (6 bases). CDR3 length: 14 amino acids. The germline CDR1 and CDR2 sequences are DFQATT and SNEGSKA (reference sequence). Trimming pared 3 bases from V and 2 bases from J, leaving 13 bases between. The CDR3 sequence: CSASSGHPNTEAFF. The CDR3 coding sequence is TGCAGTGCTAGTTCGGGACACCCAAACACTGAAGCTTTCTTT.

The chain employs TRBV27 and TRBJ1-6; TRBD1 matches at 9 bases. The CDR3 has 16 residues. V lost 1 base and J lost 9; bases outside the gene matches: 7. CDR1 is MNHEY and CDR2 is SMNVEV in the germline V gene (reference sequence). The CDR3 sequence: CASSLFFGTGISPLHF. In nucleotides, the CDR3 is TGTGCCAGCAGTTTATTTTTCGGGACAGGGATTTCACCCCTCCACTTT.

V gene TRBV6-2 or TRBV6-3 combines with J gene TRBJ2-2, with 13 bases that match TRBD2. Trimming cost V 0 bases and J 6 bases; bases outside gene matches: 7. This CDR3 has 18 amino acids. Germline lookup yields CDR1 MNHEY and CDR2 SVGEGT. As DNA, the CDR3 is TGTGCCAGCAGTTACTCGTTCAGGACTAGCGGGAGTGCCGGGGAGCTGTTTTTT. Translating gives CASSYSFRTSGSAGELFF.

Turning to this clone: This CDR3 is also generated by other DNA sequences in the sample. The CDR3 DNA sequence: TGTGCCAGCAGCCCGGGACAGCTTAATCAGCCCCAGCATTTT. It specifies CASSPGQLNQPQHF. The V gene is TRBV7-2, the J gene TRBJ1-5; 7 bases are a match to TRBD1. Unmatched junction bases numbered 5, after V lost 5 bases and J lost 4 bases. This CDR3 is built from 14 residues. The germline CDR1 and CDR2 sequences are SGHTA and FQGNSA.

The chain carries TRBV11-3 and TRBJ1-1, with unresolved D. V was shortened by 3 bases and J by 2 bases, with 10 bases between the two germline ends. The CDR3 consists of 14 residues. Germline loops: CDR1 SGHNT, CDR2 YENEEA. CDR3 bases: TGTGCCAGCAGCTTGAGGGCAGGAAACACTGAAGCTTTCTTT. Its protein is CASSLRAGNTEAFF.

CDR3 sequence reads: CASSHKKDRTGGYEQYF. The CDR3 nucleotides are TGTGCCAGCAGCCACAAGAAAGACCGGACAGGGGGCTACGAGCAGTACTTC. The rearrangement links TRBV3-1 (or the pseudogene TRBV3-2) to TRBJ2-7, with TRBD1 matching over 10 bases. The CDR3 length is 17 residues. Unmatched junction bases numbered 11, after V lost 3 bases and J lost 3 bases. The germline CDR1 and CDR2 sequences are LGHDT and YNNKEL (reference sequence).

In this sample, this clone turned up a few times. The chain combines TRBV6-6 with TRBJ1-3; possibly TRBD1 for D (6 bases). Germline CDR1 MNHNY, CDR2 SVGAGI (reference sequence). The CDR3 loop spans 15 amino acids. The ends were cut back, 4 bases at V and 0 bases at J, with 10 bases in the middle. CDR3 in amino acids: CASSSTGFSGNTIYF. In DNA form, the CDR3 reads TGTGCCAGCAGTTCGACAGGCTTCTCTGGAAACACCATATATTTT.

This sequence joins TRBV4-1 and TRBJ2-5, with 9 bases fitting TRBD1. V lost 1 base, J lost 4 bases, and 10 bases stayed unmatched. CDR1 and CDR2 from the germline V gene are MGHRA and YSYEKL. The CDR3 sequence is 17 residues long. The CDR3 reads CASSQGRLTGGIETQYF. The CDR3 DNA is TGCGCCAGCAGCCAAGGTAGATTGACAGGGGGTATAGAGACCCAGTACTTC.

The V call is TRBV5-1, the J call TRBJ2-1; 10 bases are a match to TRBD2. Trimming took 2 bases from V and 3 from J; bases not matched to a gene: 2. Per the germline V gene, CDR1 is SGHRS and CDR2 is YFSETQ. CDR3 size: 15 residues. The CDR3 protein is CASSLGTSDYNEQFF. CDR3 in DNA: TGCGCCAGCAGCTTAGGGACTAGCGACTACAATGAGCAGTTCTTC. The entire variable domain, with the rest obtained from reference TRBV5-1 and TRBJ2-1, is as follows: KAGVTQTPRYLIKTRGQQVTLSCSPISGHRSVSWYQQTPGQGLQFLFEYFSETQRNKGNFPGRFSGRQFSNSRSEMNVSTLELGDSALYLCASSLGTSDYNEQFFGPGTRLTVL.

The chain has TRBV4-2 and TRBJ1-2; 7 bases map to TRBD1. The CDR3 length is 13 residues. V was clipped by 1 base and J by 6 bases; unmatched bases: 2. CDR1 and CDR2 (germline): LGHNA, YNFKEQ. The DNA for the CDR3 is TGTGCCAGCAGCCAAGGAGGGACAGATGGCTACACCTTC. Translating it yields CASSQGGTDGYTF.

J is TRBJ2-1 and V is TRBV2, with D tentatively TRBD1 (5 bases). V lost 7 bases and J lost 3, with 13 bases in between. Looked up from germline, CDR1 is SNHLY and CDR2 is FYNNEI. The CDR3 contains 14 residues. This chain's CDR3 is CASNAGQGYNEQFF. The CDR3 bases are TGTGCCAGCAACGCTGGGCAGGGCTACAATGAGCAGTTCTTC.

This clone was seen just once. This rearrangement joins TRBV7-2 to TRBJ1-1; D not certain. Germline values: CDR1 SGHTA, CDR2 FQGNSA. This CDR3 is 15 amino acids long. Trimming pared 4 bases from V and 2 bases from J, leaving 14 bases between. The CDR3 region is CASSSLPRGNTEAFF. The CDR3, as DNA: TGTGCCAGCAGCTCCCTCCCACGGGGTAACACTGAAGCTTTCTTT.

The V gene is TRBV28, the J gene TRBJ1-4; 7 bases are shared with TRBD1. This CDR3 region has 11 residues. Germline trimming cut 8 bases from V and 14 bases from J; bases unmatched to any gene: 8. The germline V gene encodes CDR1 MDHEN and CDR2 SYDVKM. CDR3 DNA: TGTGCCAGCGGCGCCCGGGACAGTCTGTTTTTT. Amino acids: CASGARDSLFF.

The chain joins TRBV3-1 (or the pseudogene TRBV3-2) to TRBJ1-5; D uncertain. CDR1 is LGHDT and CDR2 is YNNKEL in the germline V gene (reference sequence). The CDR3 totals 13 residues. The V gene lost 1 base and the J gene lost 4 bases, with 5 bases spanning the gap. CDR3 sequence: CASSQGGNQPQHF. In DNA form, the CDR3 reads TGTGCCAGCAGCCAAGGCGGGAATCAGCCCCAGCATTTT.

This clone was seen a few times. CDR3: CASSPWAGGSEPQHF. The CDR3 DNA reads as TGTGCCAGCAGTCCCTGGGCCGGGGGTAGCGAGCCCCAGCATTTT. The chain recombines TRBV27 with TRBJ1-5; weak D call: TRBD1 (5 bases). Trimming shortened V by 5 bases and J by 8 bases, and 19 bases separated the two germline ends. CDR1 and CDR2 (germline): MNHEY, SMNVEV (reference sequence). This CDR3 spans 15 amino acids.

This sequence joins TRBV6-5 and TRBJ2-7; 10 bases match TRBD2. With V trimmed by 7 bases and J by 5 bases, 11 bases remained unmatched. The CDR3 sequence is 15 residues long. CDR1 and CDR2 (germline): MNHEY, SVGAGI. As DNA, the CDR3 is TGTGCCAGCATTAACCCGGCTAGCGGGGGCCACGAGCAGTACTTC. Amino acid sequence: CASINPASGGHEQYF.

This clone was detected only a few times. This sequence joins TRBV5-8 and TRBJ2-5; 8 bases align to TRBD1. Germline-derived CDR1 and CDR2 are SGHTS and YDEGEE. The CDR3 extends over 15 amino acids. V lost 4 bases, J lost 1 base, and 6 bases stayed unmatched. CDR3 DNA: TGTGCCAGCAGCAAAAGACAGGGGACCCAAGAGACCCAGTACTTC. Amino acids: CASSKRQGTQETQYF.

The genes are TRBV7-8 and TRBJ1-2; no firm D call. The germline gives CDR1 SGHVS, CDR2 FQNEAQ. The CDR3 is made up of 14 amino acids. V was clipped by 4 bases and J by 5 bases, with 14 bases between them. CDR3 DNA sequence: TGTGCCAGCAGCTCCGGAGAGGGTCGGTATGGCTACACCTTC. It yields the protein CASSSGEGRYGYTF. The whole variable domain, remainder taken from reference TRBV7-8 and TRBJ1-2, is GAGVSQSPRYKVAKRGQDVALRCDPISGHVSLFWYQQALGQGPEFLTYFQNEAQLDKSGLPSDRFFAERPEGSVSTLKIQRTQQEDSAVYLCASSSGEGRYGYTFGSGTRLTVV.

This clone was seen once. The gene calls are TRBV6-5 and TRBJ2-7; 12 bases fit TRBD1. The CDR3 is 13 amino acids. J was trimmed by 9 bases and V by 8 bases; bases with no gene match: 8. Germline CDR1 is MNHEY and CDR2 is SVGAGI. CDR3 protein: CASGGQGATGQYF. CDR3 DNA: TGTGCCAGCGGGGGACAGGGGGCGACGGGGCAGTACTTC.

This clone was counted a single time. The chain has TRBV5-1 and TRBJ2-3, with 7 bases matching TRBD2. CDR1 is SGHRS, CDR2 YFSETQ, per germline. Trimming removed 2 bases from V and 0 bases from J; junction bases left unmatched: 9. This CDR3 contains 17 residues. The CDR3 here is CASSFMWEGRSTDTQYF. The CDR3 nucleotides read TGCGCCAGCAGCTTTATGTGGGAGGGCCGAAGCACAGATACGCAGTATTTT.

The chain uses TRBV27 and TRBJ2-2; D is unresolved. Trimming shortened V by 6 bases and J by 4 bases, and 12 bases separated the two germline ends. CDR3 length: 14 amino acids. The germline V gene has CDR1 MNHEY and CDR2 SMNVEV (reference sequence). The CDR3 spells CASSPHYSTGELFF. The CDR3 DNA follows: TGTGCCAGCAGCCCTCACTACTCCACCGGGGAGCTGTTTTTT.

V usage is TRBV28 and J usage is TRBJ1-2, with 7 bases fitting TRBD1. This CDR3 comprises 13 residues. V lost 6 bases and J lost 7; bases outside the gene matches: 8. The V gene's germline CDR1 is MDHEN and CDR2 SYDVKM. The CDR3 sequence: CASSLPTGLGYTF. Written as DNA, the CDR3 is TGTGCCAGCAGCTTACCGACAGGGCTTGGCTACACCTTC.

Here the CDR3 reads CASSQDRVIGLAGPYNEQFF. CDR3 bases: TGCGCCAGCAGCCAAGATCGAGTAATCGGACTAGCGGGACCTTACAATGAGCAGTTCTTC. The chain has TRBV4-3 and TRBJ2-1, with 12 bases that match TRBD2. V shed 0 bases and J 4 bases; nucleotides not matched to a gene: 13. CDR3 length: 20 residues. Germline-derived CDR1 and CDR2 are LGHNA and YSLEER.

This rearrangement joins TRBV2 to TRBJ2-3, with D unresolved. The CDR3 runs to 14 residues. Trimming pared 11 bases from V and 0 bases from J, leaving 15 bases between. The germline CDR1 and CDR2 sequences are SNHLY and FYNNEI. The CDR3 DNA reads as TGTGCCTGCCAGAGGAGCCCCAGCACAGATACGCAGTATTTT. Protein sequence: CACQRSPSTDTQYF.